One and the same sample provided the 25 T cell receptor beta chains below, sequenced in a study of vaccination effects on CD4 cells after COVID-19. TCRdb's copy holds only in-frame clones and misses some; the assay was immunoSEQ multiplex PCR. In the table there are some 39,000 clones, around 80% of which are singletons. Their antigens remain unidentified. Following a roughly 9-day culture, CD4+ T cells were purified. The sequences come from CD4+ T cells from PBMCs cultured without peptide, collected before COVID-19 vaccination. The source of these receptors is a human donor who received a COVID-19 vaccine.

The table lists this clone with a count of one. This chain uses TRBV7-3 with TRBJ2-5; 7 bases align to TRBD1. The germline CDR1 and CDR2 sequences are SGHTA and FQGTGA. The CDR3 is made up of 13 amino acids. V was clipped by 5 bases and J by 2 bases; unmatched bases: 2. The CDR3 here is CASSRGQQETQYF. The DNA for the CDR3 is TGTGCCAGCAGCAGGGGACAGCAAGAGACCCAGTACTTC.

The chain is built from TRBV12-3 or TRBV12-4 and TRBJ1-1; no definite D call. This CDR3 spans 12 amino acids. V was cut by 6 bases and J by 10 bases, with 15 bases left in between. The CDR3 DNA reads TGTGCCAGCAGCATTGGTGGCAACGGAGCTTTCTTT. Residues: CASSIGGNGAFF.

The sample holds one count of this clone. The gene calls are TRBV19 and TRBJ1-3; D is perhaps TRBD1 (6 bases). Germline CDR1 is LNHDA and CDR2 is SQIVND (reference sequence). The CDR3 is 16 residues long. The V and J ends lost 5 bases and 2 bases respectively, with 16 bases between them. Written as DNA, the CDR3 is TGTGCCAGTAGTTCGTCAGGGGTTCAGCCTGGAAACACCATATATTTT. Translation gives CASSSSGVQPGNTIYF.

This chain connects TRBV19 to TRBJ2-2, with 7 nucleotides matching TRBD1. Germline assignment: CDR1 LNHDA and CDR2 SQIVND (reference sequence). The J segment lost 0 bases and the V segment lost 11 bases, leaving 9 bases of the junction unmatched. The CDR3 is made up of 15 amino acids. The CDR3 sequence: CAVGDRRSNTGELFF. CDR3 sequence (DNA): TGTGCCGTCGGGGACAGAAGATCGAACACCGGGGAGCTGTTTTTT. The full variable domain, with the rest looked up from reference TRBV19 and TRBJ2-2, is DGGITQSPKYLFRKEGQNVTLSCEQNLNHDAMYWYRQDPGQGLRLIYYSQIVNDFQKGDIAEGYSVSREKKESFPLTVTSAQKNPTAFYLCAVGDRRSNTGELFFGEGSRLTVL.

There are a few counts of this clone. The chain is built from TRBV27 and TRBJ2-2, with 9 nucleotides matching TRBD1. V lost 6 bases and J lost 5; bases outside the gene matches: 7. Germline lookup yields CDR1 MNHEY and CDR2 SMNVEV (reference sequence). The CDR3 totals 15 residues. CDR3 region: CASSTGGAFTGELFF. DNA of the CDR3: TGTGCCAGCAGCACAGGGGGCGCTTTTACCGGGGAGCTGTTTTTT.

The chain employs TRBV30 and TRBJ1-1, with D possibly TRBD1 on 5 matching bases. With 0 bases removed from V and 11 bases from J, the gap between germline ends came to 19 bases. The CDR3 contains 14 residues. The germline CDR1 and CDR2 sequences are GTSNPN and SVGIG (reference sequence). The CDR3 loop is CAWSVSLGELRAFF. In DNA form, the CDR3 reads TGTGCCTGGAGTGTAAGTTTAGGGGAACTTCGGGCTTTCTTT.

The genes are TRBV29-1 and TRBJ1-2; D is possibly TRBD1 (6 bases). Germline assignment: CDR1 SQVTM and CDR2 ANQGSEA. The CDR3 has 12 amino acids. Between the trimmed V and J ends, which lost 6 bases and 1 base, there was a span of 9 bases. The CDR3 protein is CSVGRGNYGYTF. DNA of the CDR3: TGCAGCGTGGGCAGGGGTAACTATGGCTACACCTTC.

The CDR3: CAWERGGGYTF. In DNA form, the CDR3 reads TGTGCCTGGGAAAGAGGGGGAGGCTACACCTTC. The rearrangement uses TRBV30 and TRBJ1-2; D possibly corresponds to TRBD1 (6 bases). This CDR3 is built from 11 residues. Looked up from germline, CDR1 is GTSNPN and CDR2 is SVGIG (reference sequence). Trimming cost V 5 bases and J 8 bases, with 12 bases left between them.

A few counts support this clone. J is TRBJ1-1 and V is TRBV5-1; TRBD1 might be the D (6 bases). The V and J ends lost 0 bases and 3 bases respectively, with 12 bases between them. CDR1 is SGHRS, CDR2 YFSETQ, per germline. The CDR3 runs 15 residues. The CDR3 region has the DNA TGCGCCAGCAGCTTGGAACCGGGGGCCCACACTGAAGCTTTCTTT. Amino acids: CASSLEPGAHTEAFF. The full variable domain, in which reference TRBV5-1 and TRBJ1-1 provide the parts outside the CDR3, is KAGVTQTPRYLIKTRGQQVTLSCSPISGHRSVSWYQQTPGQGLQFLFEYFSETQRNKGNFPGRFSGRQFSNSRSEMNVSTLELGDSALYLCASSLEPGAHTEAFFGQGTRLTVV.

The CDR3 protein is CASSKKGGNSYEQYV. The CDR3 coding sequence is TGTGCCAGCAGCAAAAAGGGGGGGAACTCCTACGAGCAGTACGTC. J is TRBJ2-7 and V is TRBV21-1; TRBD2, the table's D call, was not compared with the DNA. TRBV21-1 is classified as a pseudogene. This CDR3 has 15 amino acids.

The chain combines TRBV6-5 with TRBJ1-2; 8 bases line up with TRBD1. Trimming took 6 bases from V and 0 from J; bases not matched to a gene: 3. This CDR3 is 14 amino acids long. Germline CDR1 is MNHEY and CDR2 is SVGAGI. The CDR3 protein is CASRVTGANYGYTF. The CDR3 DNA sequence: TGTGCCAGCAGGGTGACAGGGGCTAACTATGGCTACACCTTC.

For the CDR3, the DNA is TGTGCCAGCAGTTACGTTCGGAGCTCTGGAAACACCATATATTTT. Translating gives CASSYVRSSGNTIYF. This chain connects TRBV6-6 to TRBJ1-3; D is unresolved. V lost 2 bases and J 0 bases, leaving 8 bases between the germline ends. CDR1 MNHNY and CDR2 SVGAGI come from the germline V gene (reference sequence). The CDR3 sequence is 15 residues long.

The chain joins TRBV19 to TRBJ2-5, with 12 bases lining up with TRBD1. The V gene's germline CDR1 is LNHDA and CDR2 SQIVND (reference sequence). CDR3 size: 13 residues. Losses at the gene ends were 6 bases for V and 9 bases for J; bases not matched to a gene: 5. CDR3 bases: TGTGCCAGTAGGCCGGGACAGGGGGCAGCCCAGTACTTC. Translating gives CASRPGQGAAQYF.

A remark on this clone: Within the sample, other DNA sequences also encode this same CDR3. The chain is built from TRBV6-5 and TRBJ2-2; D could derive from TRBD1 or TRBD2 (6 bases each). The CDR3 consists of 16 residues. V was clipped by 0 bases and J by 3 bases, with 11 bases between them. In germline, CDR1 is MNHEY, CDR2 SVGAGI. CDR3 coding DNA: TGTGCCAGCAGTTACTCGGGGGGCGCGGACACCGGGGAGCTGTTTTTT. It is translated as CASSYSGGADTGELFF.

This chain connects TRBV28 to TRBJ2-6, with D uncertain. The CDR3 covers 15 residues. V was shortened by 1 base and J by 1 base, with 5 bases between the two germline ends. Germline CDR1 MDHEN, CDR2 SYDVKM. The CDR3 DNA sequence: TGTGCCAGCAGTTTATCCGGGTCTGGGGCCAACGTCCTGACTTTC. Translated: CASSLSGSGANVLTF.

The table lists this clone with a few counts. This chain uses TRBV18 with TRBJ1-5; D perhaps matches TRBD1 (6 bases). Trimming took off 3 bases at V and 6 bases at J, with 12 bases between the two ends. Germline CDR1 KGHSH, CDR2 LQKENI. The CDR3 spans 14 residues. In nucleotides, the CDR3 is TGTGCCAGCTCACCGTCTGGGGGCCCTCAGCCCCAGCATTTT. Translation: CASSPSGGPQPQHF.

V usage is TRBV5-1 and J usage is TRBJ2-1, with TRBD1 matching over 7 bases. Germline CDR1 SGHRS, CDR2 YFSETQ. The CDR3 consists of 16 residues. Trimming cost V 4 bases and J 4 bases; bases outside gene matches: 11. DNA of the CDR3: TGCGCCAGCAGCGCCCGACAGGGCGTACTATACAATGAGCAGTTCTTC. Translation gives CASSARQGVLYNEQFF.

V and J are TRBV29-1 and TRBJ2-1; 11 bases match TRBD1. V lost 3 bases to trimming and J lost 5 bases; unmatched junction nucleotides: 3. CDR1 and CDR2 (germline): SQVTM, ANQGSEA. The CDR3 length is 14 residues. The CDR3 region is CSVDGTGGNNEQFF. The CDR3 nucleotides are TGCAGCGTTGACGGGACAGGGGGGAACAATGAGCAGTTCTTC.

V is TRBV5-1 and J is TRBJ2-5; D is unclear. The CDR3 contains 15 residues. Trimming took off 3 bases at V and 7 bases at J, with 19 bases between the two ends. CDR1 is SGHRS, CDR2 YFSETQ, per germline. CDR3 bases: TGCGCCAGCAGCTATTCCCGGGCCCAGGTTGGGACCCAGTACTTC. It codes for CASSYSRAQVGTQYF.

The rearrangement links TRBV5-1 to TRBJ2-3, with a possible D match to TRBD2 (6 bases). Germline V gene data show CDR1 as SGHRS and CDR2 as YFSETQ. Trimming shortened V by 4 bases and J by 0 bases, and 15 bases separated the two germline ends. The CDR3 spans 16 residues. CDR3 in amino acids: CASSLTVGGSTDTQYF. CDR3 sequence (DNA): TGCGCCAGCAGCCTGACCGTTGGAGGGAGCACAGATACGCAGTATTTT.

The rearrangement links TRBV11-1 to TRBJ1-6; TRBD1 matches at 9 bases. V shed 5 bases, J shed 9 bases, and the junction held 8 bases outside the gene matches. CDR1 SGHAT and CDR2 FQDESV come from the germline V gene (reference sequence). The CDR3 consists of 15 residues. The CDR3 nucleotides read TGTGCCAGCAGCACGGGGACAGGGCCCGGTTCACCCCTCCACTTT. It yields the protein CASSTGTGPGSPLHF. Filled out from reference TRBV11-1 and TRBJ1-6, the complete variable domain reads EAEVAQSPRYKITEKSQAVAFWCDPISGHATLYWYRQILGQGPELLVQFQDESVVDDSQLPKDRFSAERLKGVDSTLKIQPAELGDSAMYLCASSTGTGPGSPLHFGNGTRLTVT.

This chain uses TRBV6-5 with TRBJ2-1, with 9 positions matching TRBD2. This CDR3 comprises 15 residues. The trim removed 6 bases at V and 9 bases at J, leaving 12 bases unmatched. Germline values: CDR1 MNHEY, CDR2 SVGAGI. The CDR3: CASSPAGGQGVEQFF. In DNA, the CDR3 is TGTGCCAGCAGCCCAGCGGGGGGCCAAGGTGTTGAGCAGTTCTTC.

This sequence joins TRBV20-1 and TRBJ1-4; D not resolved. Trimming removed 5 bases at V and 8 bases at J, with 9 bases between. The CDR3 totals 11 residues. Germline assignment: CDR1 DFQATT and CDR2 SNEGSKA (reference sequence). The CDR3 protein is CSAGEKEKLFF. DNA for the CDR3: TGCAGTGCTGGGGAGAAGGAAAAACTGTTTTTT.

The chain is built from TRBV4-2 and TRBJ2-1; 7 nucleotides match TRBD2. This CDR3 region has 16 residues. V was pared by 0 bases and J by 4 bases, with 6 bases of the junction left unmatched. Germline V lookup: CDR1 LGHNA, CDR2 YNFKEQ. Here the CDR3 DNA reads TGTGCCAGCAGCCAAGAAGGAGCGGGGTATTACAATGAGCAGTTCTTC. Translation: CASSQEGAGYYNEQFF.

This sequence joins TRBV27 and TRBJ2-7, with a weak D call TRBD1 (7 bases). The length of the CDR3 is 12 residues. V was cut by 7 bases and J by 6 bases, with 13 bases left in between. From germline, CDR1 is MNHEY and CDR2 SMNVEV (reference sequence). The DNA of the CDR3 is TGTGCCAGCAATCCCCAGGGGGGCGAGCAGTACGTC. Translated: CASNPQGGEQYV.